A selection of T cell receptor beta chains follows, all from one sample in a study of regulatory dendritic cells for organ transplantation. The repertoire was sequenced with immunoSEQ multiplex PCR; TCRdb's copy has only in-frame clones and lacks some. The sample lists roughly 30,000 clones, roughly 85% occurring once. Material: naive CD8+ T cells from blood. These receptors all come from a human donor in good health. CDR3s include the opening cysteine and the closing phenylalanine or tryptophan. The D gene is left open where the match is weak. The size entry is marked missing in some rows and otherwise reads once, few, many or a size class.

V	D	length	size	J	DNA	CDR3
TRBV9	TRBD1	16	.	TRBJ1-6	TGTGCCAGCAGCGCAGACCCGGGACAGTATAATTCACCCCTCCACTTT	CASSADPGQYNSPLHF
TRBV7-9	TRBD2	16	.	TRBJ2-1	TGTGCCAGCAGCTTCGGCGCACTAGCGGGGGGTGGTGAGCAGTTCTTC	CASSFGALAGGGEQFF
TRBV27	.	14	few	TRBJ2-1	TGTGCCAGCAGTTGGGGGGGGGCATACAATGAGCAGTTCTTC	CASSWGGAYNEQFF
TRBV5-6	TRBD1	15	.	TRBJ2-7	TGTGCCAGCAGTTTTGGGACAGGGGTTAAGAGGGAGCAGTACTTC	CASSFGTGVKREQYF
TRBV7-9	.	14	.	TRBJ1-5	TGTGCCAGCAGCTTAGCCGACACCAATCAGCCCCAGCATTTT	CASSLADTNQPQHF
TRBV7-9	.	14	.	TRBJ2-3	TGTGCCAGCAGCTTAGATAGTTCCACAGATACGCAGTATTTT	CASSLDSSTDTQYF
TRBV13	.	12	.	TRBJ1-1	TGTGCCAGCAGCTCGTCTCACACTGAAGCTTTCTTT	CASSSSHTEAFF
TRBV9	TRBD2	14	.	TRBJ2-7	TGTGCCAGCAGCCCCCCCCAGGGAGGGAACGAGCAGTACTTC	CASSPPQGGNEQYF
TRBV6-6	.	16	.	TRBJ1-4	TGTGCCAGCAGTAGACTTCCCGCCTCTTATAATGAAAAACTGTTTTTT	CASSRLPASYNEKLFF
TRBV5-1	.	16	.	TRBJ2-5	TGCGCCAGCAGCTGGAAGGGACGGGACAATCAAGAGACCCAGTACTTC	CASSWKGRDNQETQYF
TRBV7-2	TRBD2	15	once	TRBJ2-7	TGTGCCAGCAGCCACGGGACTAGCGCCACCTACGAGCAGTACTTC	CASSHGTSATYEQYF
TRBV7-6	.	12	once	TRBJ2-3	TGTGCCAGCAGCTTAGCCTTGGATACGCAGTATTTT	CASSLALDTQYF
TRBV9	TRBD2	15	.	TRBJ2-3	TGTGCCAGCAGCGTCGGTAGCGGGGTAACAGATACGCAGTATTTT	CASSVGSGVTDTQYF
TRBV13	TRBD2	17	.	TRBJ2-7	TGTGCCAGCAGCTTAGGCCTGGAGCGGGGGGGCTCCTACGAGCAGTACTTC	CASSLGLERGGSYEQYF
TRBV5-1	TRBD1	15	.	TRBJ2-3	TGCGCCAGCAGCTTTGAGGGGGCGAGCACAGATACGCAGTATTTT	CASSFEGASTDTQYF
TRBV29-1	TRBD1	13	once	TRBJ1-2	TGCAGCGTTGAGGGACAGGGTGGACCGAGCTACACCTTC	CSVEGQGGPSYTF
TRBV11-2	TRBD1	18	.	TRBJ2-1	TGTGCCAGCAGCTTAGGGGACCCCGGACAGGGGTTCTACAATGAGCAGTTCTTC	CASSLGDPGQGFYNEQFF
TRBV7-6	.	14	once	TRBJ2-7	TGTGCCAGCAGCTCACTAGCCCTTAAGGACGAGCAGTACTTC	CASSSLALKDEQYF
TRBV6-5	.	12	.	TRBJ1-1	TGTGCCAGCAGCCCAGCAGGGCAAGAAGCTTTCTTT	CASSPAGQEAFF
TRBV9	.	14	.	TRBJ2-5	TGTGCCAGCAGCGTAGCTATGAGTCGGGAGACCCAGTACTTC	CASSVAMSRETQYF
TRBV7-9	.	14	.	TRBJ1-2	TGTGCCAGCAGCTTAGAGCGGCAGGGGTCCGCCACCACCTTC	CASSLERQGSATTF
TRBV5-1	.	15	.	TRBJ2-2	TGCGCCAGCAGCTTGCACACTACGAACACCGGGGAGCTGTTTTTT	CASSLHTTNTGELFF
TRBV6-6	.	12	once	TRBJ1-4	TGTGCCAGCAGGGACGAGGGTGAAAAACTGTTTTTT	CASRDEGEKLFF
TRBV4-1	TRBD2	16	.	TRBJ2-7	TGCGCCAGCAGCCAAGGGGTAGCGGGGGTCTCCTACGAGCAGTACTTC	CASSQGVAGVSYEQYF
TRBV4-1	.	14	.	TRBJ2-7	TGCGCCAGTGGACAAGGGGGAATTGGTTACGAGCAGTACTTC	CASGQGGIGYEQYF
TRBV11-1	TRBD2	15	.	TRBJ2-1	TGTGCCAGCAGCTCGACTAGCGGGGGAGGCAATGAGCAGTTCTTC	CASSSTSGGGNEQFF
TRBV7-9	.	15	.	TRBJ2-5	TGTGCCAGCAGCTTAAAAAGGGGACAACAAGAGACCCAGTACTTC	CASSLKRGQQETQYF
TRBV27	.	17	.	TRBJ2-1	TGTGCCAGCAGTTTATCCTCGCAATTGGCCCGTTACAATGAGCAGTTCTTC	CASSLSSQLARYNEQFF
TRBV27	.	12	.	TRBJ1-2	TGTGCCAGCCGGCAGGGAAGGAATGGCTACACCTTC	CASRQGRNGYTF
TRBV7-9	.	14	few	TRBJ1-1	TGTGCCAGCAGCTTAGTCGCAGGGCGGACTGAAGCTTTCTTT	CASSLVAGRTEAFF
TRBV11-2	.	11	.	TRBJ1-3	TGTGCCAGCAGCCCTGGGCACACCATATATTTT	CASSPGHTIYF
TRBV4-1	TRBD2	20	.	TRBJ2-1	TGCGCCAGCAGCCGACGGACTAGCGGGGGGGCCCCTCGCTCCTACAATGAGCAGTTCTTC	CASSRRTSGGAPRSYNEQFF
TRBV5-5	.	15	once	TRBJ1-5	TGTGCCAGCAGCTTGGGGAGTAACAGCAATCAGCCCCAGCATTTT	CASSLGSNSNQPQHF
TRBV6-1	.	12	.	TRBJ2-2	TGTGCCAGCAGCATGAACACCGGGGAGCTGTTTTTT	CASSMNTGELFF
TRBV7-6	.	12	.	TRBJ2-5	TGTGCCAGCAGCTTAATCGGAGAGACCCAGTACTTC	CASSLIGETQYF
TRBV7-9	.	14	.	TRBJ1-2	TGTGCCAGCACCAAGAAGAAGGCCGCGGATGGCTACACCTTC	CASTKKKAADGYTF
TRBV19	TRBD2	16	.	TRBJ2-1	TGTGCCAGTAGTATCGGGACGGGGGGGCCCTACAATGAGCAGTTCTTC	CASSIGTGGPYNEQFF
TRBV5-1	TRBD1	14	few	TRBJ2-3	TGCGCCAGCAGTCCCCCCGGGACAGGGGATACGCAGTATTTT	CASSPPGTGDTQYF
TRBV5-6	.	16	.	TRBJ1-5	TGTGCCAGCAGCGAAAGCTATAACAGGGGCAATCAGCCCCAGCATTTT	CASSESYNRGNQPQHF
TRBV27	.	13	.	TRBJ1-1	TGTGCCAGCAGGGGCGCCCTGAACACTGAAGCTTTCTTT	CASRGALNTEAFF
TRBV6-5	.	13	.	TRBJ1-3	TGTGCCAGCATGGCTACGGGTGGAAACACCATATATTTT	CASMATGGNTIYF
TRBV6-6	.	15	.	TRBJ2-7	TGTGCCAGCAGTTTCAGGGGTTCGGACTCCTACGAGCAGTACTTC	CASSFRGSDSYEQYF
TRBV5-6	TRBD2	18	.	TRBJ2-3	TGTGCCAGCAGCTGGGGGACTAGCGGGGGGGCCGGAGGAGATACGCAGTATTTT	CASSWGTSGGAGGDTQYF
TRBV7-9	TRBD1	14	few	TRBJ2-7	TGTGCCAGCAGCCACCGGGACAGACCCTACGAGCAGTACTTC	CASSHRDRPYEQYF
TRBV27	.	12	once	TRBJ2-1	TGTGCCAGCAGTTCCAGGGTCAATGAGCAGTTCTTC	CASSSRVNEQFF
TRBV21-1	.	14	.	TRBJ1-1	TGTGCCAGCAGCCACTACGGGACTCACGAACAAGCTTTCTTT	CASSHYGTHEQAFF
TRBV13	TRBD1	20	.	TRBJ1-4	TGTGCCAGCAGCTCTCCATATCCCGGGACAGGGGGCGGAACTAATGAAAAACTGTTTTTT	CASSSPYPGTGGGTNEKLFF
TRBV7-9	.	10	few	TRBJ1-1	TGTGCCAGCAGCTCGGTGGAAGCTTTCTTT	CASSSVEAFF
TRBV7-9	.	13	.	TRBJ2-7	TGTGCCAGCAGCCCCGACGGAGACTACGAGCAGTACTTC	CASSPDGDYEQYF
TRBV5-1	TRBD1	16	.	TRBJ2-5	TGCGCCAGCAGCTACGCCGGGACAGGGCTGGTGGAGACCCAGTACTTC	CASSYAGTGLVETQYF
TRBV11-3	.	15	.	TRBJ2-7	TGTGCCAGCAGCTTAAGTGGCCAGGGGACCGACGAGCAGTACTTC	CASSLSGQGTDEQYF
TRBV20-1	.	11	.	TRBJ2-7	TGCAGTGCTCAGGCGCCTGGCGAGCAGTACTTC	CSAQAPGEQYF
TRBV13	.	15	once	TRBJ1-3	TGTGCCAGCAGCTCCGGGGGGGGACCTGGAAACACCATATATTTT	CASSSGGGPGNTIYF
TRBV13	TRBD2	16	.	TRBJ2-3	TGTGCCAGCAGCTTAGGGGCGGGGGGTACCACAGATACGCAGTATTTT	CASSLGAGGTTDTQYF